This paragraph covers one T cell receptor beta chain sequence. The data were obtained in a study of blood T cell repertoires in COVID-19. Study details: The origin of the acute and convalescent COVID-19 samples was the United States, Italy and Spain.

V shed 1 base and J 1 base; nucleotides not matched to a gene: 9. CDR1 and CDR2 from the germline V gene are SGHTS and YDEGEE. CDR3 length equals 17 residues. Only in-frame clones appear in the TCRdb table, and some are missing; sequencing was by immunoSEQ multiplex PCR. Of just over 70,000 clones in the sample, 91% are singletons; the top ten hold around 9.1%. V gene TRBV5-8 combines with J gene TRBJ1-1; 8 bases are shared with TRBD1. The sequenced material came from peripheral blood. The sequence derives from a human donor in a cohort sampled during active COVID-19. This chain's CDR3 is CASSLWVRDRRNTEAFF. CDR3 sequence (DNA): TGTGCCAGCAGCTTGTGGGTTCGGGACAGGAGGAACACTGAAGCTTTCTTT.